This T cell receptor (beta chain) emerged from a study of blood T cell repertoires in COVID-19. Study-wide background: Some COVID-19 samples were acute and others convalescent; all came from the United States, Italy and Spain. Sources were T cells, B-cell-depleted T cells, or PBMCs; the material itself was cDNA or gDNA.

Authors' data handling: It was from reference gene primer amplification that nucleated cell counts were estimated. Profiled with immunoSEQ multiplex PCR; TCRdb holds only in-frame clones, not every one. That table is the source of V, J and clone size, and D and trimming were worked out from the DNA. The sample carries about 190,000 clones, around 78% recorded once. With 5 bases removed from V and 3 bases from J, the gap between germline ends came to 21 bases. The CDR3 totals 17 residues. Germline CDR1 and CDR2: MDHEN and SYDVKM. This chain uses TRBV28 with TRBJ2-3; no definite D call. This sequence was found in a woman of 80 years or more with active or convalescent COVID-19. The sequencing sample was made of peripheral blood. Here the CDR3 reads CASSQLYSPLITDTQYF. The DNA of the CDR3 is TGTGCCAGCAGTCAGCTATACAGCCCCTTAATAACAGATACGCAGTATTTT. Supplemented by reference TRBV28 and TRBJ2-3, the full variable domain reads DVKVTQSSRYLVKRTGEKVFLECVQDMDHENMFWYRQDPGLGLRLIYFSYDVKMKEKGDIPEGYSVSREKKERFSLILESASTNQTSMYLCASSQLYSPLITDTQYFGPGTRLTVL.